These 25 T cell receptor beta chains originate from one sample sequenced in a study of CD8 T cells in ankylosing spondylitis. The study, taken as a whole, reports: One TCR beta motif, made up of about 8 highly homologous variants, appeared characteristic of ankylosing spondylitis blood.

Their antigen targets remain unknown. TCRdb re-called the 5' RACE reads through MiXCR, storing one row per CDR3 protein. Of more than 600,000 distinct CDR3 sequences in the sample, over 15% were seen once. What was sequenced was blood, either unsorted or a sorted T cell fraction (not recorded which). All receptors derive from a male donor with ankylosing spondylitis.

The CDR3 nucleotides read TGTGCCACCAGCGGAAGCGGGAGGGCCGGGGAGACCCAGTACTTC. Residues: CATSGSGRAGETQYF. This chain connects TRBV15 to TRBJ2-5, with 10 nucleotides matching TRBD2. Trimming at V came to 5 bases and at J to 5 bases, leaving 8 bases not matched to a gene. Germline values: CDR1 LNHNV, CDR2 YYDKDF (reference sequence). CDR3 length equals 15 residues.

V usage is TRBV6-2 or TRBV6-3 and J usage is TRBJ2-2; D unresolved. The CDR3 spans 12 residues. Germline V gene data show CDR1 as MNHEY and CDR2 as SVGEGT. Trimming left V 2 bases short and J 8 bases short, with 6 bases between. In DNA, the CDR3 is TGTGCCAGCAGTTACACGAGAGGGGAGCTGTTTTTT. This translates into CASSYTRGELFF.

The chain uses TRBV29-1 and TRBJ1-2; D not resolved. This CDR3 is 13 amino acids long. Germline-derived CDR1 and CDR2 are SQVTM and ANQGSEA. V lost 7 bases and J lost 7, with 19 bases in between. CDR3 nucleotides: TGCAGCGCGGCCTCCCCCCTATTTGGTGGCTACACCTTC. As protein: CSAASPLFGGYTF.

This chain connects TRBV12-3 or TRBV12-4 to TRBJ2-2; 12 bases are shared with TRBD1. V dropped 6 bases and J dropped 6; count of bases not matched to a gene: 5. The CDR3 loop spans 15 amino acids. The CDR3 DNA sequence: TGTGCCAGCAGACTGGGACAGGGGGCCGCCGGGGAGCTGTTTTTT. This encodes CASRLGQGAAGELFF.

This chain links TRBV7-9 with TRBJ1-2; D is uncertain. Germline loops: CDR1 SEHNR, CDR2 FQNEAQ (reference sequence). V lost 5 bases and J lost 7, with 11 bases in between. The length of the CDR3 is 12 residues. The CDR3 DNA follows: TGTGCCAGCAGCCCAACCATGGTTGGCTACACCTTC. Amino acid sequence: CASSPTMVGYTF.

The CDR3 DNA follows: TGTGCCAGCAGCCAAGATTGGGAAGGGAGCACCATATATTTT. As protein: CASSQDWEGSTIYF. This chain links TRBV4-2 with TRBJ1-3; no definite D call. The germline CDR1 and CDR2 sequences are LGHNA and YNFKEQ. CDR3 length: 14 residues. V was pared by 0 bases and J by 9 bases, with 12 bases between.

A few counts support this clonotype. This chain links TRBV20-1 with TRBJ2-7; TRBD1 agrees at 7 bases. The CDR3 has 13 residues. Per germline, CDR1 DFQATT and CDR2 SNEGSKA (reference sequence). CDR3 sequence (DNA): TGCAGGGGATATTACAGGGGTGGGTACGAGCAGTACTTC. This gives the protein CRGYYRGGYEQYF.

This clonotype showed up just a few times. This CDR3 reads CASSLVAPGAGETQYF. The CDR3 bases are TGTGCCAGCAGCTTAGTAGCCCCGGGGGCCGGAGAGACCCAGTACTTC. The V call is TRBV11-2, the J call TRBJ2-5, with D perhaps matching TRBD1 or TRBD2 (6 bases each). Trimming shortened V by 1 base and J by 4 bases, and 16 bases separated the two germline ends. Germline-derived CDR1 and CDR2 are SGHAT and FQNNGV. The length of the CDR3 is 16 residues.

There are a few counts of this clonotype. CDR3 in DNA: TGCAGCGTTCGTACAGGGTTCTCTGAAGCTTTCTTT. Amino acids: CSVRTGFSEAFF. J is TRBJ1-1 and V is TRBV29-1; possible D gene TRBD1, 6 bases. The CDR3 totals 12 residues. Trimming left V 5 bases short and J 6 bases short, with 13 bases between. Germline V CDR1 and CDR2: SQVTM, ANQGSEA. Supplemented by reference TRBV29-1 and TRBJ1-1, the full variable domain reads SAVISQKPSRDICQRGTSLTIQCQVDSQVTMMFWYRQQPGQSLTLIATANQGSEATYESGFVIDKFPISRPNLTFSTLTVSNMSPEDSSIYLCSVRTGFSEAFFGQGTRLTVV.

This clonotype has just a few counts. The chain links TRBV10-3 to TRBJ2-3; 9 bases are a match to TRBD2. The trim removed 6 bases at V and 4 bases at J, leaving 8 bases unmatched. The CDR3 consists of 15 residues. The germline CDR1 and CDR2 sequences are ENHRY and SYGVKD. CDR3 DNA sequence: TGTGCCATCAGATCGACTAGCGGAGGGGCAGATACGCAGTATTTT. Protein product: CAIRSTSGGADTQYF.

CDR3 sequence: CASSPGQVQDTQYF. The CDR3 region has the DNA TGTGCCAGCAGTCCGGGACAGGTGCAAGATACGCAGTATTTT. The chain has TRBV28 and TRBJ2-3; TRBD1 matches 8 bases. In germline, CDR1 is MDHEN, CDR2 SYDVKM. J lost 5 bases, V lost 5 bases, and 6 bases had no gene match. The CDR3 totals 14 residues.

The chain employs TRBV28 and TRBJ2-7; D is unresolved. CDR3 size: 11 residues. V lost 5 bases and J lost 4, with 6 bases in between. The germline V gene has CDR1 MDHEN and CDR2 SYDVKM. The CDR3 protein is CASSAYYEQYF. As DNA, the CDR3 is TGTGCCAGCAGTGCCTATTACGAGCAGTACTTC.

This rearrangement joins TRBV5-6 to TRBJ1-2, with 10 bases lining up with TRBD1. This CDR3 region has 14 residues. Trimming took 3 bases from V and 7 from J; bases not matched to a gene: 6. Germline lookup yields CDR1 SGHDT and CDR2 YYEEEE. For the CDR3, the DNA is TGTGCCAGCAGCTCTGACCGGGACAGGGGTGGCTACACCTTC. This codes for CASSSDRDRGGYTF.

This clonotype was seen only once. The V and J genes are TRBV3-1 and TRBJ1-1; D gene ambiguous. CDR1 and CDR2 (germline): LGHDT, YNNKEL (reference sequence). V lost 10 bases, J lost 1 base, and 19 bases lay in between. The CDR3 contains 15 residues. CDR3: CATSKQNARNTEAFF. The CDR3 bases are TGTGCCACCTCCAAACAGAACGCGAGGAACACTGAAGCTTTCTTT.

This clonotype was observed a few times. The chain links TRBV3-1 to TRBJ2-7; D is uncertain. The CDR3 has 11 residues. The V and J ends lost 3 bases and 7 bases respectively, with 7 bases between them. The V gene's germline CDR1 is LGHDT and CDR2 YNNKEL (reference sequence). The CDR3 here is CASSHGWEQYF. The CDR3 nucleotides are TGTGCCAGCAGCCATGGATGGGAGCAGTACTTC.

This clonotype came up a few times. The chain uses TRBV6-4 and TRBJ1-1; tentatively, D is TRBD1 (6 bases). The CDR3 spans 13 residues. Germline lookup yields CDR1 MRHNA and CDR2 SNTAGT. Trimming stripped 4 bases from V and 5 bases from J, with 11 bases between. The CDR3 DNA is TGTGCCAGCAGTGTCGACAGGTCAACTGAAGCTTTCTTT. It yields the protein CASSVDRSTEAFF.

This chain joins TRBV15 and TRBJ2-3; TRBD1 matches 9 bases. Trimming cost V 1 base and J 2 bases; bases outside gene matches: 7. Germline-derived CDR1 and CDR2 are LNHNV and YYDKDF (reference sequence). This CDR3 region has 17 residues. The CDR3 DNA sequence: TGTGCCACCAGCAGAGTCAGGGACAGGGACATCACAGATACGCAGTATTTT. It specifies CATSRVRDRDITDTQYF. Together with reference TRBV15 and TRBJ2-3, the CDR3 gives the full variable domain: DAMVIQNPRYQVTQFGKPVTLSCSQTLNHNVMYWYQQKSSQAPKLLFHYYDKDFNNEADTPDNFQSRRPNTSFCFLDIRSPGLGDTAMYLCATSRVRDRDITDTQYFGPGTRLTVL.

Concerning this clonotype itself: Germline is not matched at one junction end, which may reflect a read error. This chain uses TRBV5-1 with TRBJ2-2; TRBD2 aligns across 13 bases. There are 17 residues in the CDR3. Germline V gives CDR1 SGHRS, CDR2 YFSETQ. The CDR3 nucleotides read TGCGCCAGCAGGCGACTAGCGGGAGGTTCGGGCACCGGGGAGCTGCTTTTT. It encodes CASRRLAGGSGTGELLF.

The chain recombines TRBV7-9 with TRBJ1-2; 7 bases fit TRBD1. This CDR3 region has 15 residues. V shed 0 bases, J shed 5 bases, and the junction held 6 bases outside the gene matches. CDR1 is SEHNR and CDR2 is FQNEAQ in the germline V gene (reference sequence). In DNA, the CDR3 is TGTGCCAGCAGCTTAGCGGGCAGGGGGATTTATGGCTACACCTTC. Its protein is CASSLAGRGIYGYTF.

This clonotype occurred a few times. The V gene is TRBV12-3 or TRBV12-4, the J gene TRBJ2-5; D assignment may be TRBD1 or TRBD2 (5 bases each). V was pared by 5 bases and J by 0 bases, with 16 bases between. CDR3 length: 16 amino acids. The CDR3 reads CASSRSGTKYQETQYF. The CDR3 DNA follows: TGTGCCAGCAGTCGATCCGGGACCAAGTACCAAGAGACCCAGTACTTC.

There are a few counts of this clonotype. V is TRBV20-1 and J is TRBJ2-5, with D perhaps matching TRBD2 (6 bases). The V and J ends lost 6 bases and 6 bases respectively, with 17 bases between them. Germline V CDR1 and CDR2: DFQATT, SNEGSKA (reference sequence). The CDR3 consists of 13 residues. CDR3 sequence: CSAEGRVTKTQYF. In DNA, the CDR3 is TGCAGTGCGGAGGGTCGGGTCACAAAGACCCAGTACTTC.

This clonotype was detected a few times. V gene TRBV9 combines with J gene TRBJ2-5; TRBD1 aligns across 9 bases. Unmatched junction bases numbered 6, after V lost 1 base and J lost 5 bases. Germline values: CDR1 SGDLS, CDR2 YYNGEE. The CDR3 runs 15 residues. Written as DNA, the CDR3 is TGTGCCAGCAGCGTAACAGGGGGCGGCAGGGAGACCCAGTACTTC. Translation: CASSVTGGGRETQYF.

In its sample, this clonotype was seen a few times. The chain couples TRBV5-1 to TRBJ2-7; a possible D gene is TRBD1 (5 bases). The germline V and J ends were trimmed by 3 bases and 5 bases, with 15 bases remaining between them. CDR3 size: 14 residues. Germline CDR1 and CDR2: SGHRS and YFSETQ. CDR3 sequence (DNA): TGCGCCAGCAGCTCTGACGACAGAGCCAACGAGCAGTACTTC. Residues: CASSSDDRANEQYF.

Remarks on this clonotype: Since a much larger clone is just one base distant, this may be a read error. V and J are TRBV29-1 and TRBJ1-1, with 8 positions matching TRBD1. Germline V gives CDR1 SQVTM, CDR2 ANQGSEA. V lost 6 bases and J lost 4; bases outside the gene matches: 1. The CDR3 totals 11 residues. This CDR3 reads CSVGQGTEAFF. CDR3 coding DNA: TGCAGCGTCGGACAGGGCACTGAAGCTTTCTTT. Combining the CDR3 with reference TRBV29-1 and TRBJ1-1 gives the whole variable domain SAVISQKPSRDICQRGTSLTIQCQVDSQVTMMFWYRQQPGQSLTLIATANQGSEATYESGFVIDKFPISRPNLTFSTLTVSNMSPEDSSIYLCSVGQGTEAFFGQGTRLTVV.

In its sample, this clonotype was seen a few times. The V gene is TRBV20-1, the J gene TRBJ1-1, with D possibly matching TRBD1 (6 bases). Trimming shortened V by 7 bases and J by 1 base, and 13 bases separated the two germline ends. The CDR3 extends over 13 amino acids. Germline V gene sequence: CDR1 DFQATT, CDR2 SNEGSKA (reference sequence). CDR3 nucleotide sequence: TGCAGTGTAAGGGGGGAGAGGAACACTGAAGCTTTCTTT. Its protein product is CSVRGERNTEAFF.